One sample yielded the 15 T cell receptor beta chains listed below, sequenced in a study of quantifying T cell responses using KT2 cells. Study background: TCR alpha and beta constant-region primers primed reverse transcription of RNA.

The cDNA 3' end received a ligated oligonucleotide with a UMI. The first PCR ran around 4 cycles with an equimolar RC1.1 and RC1.2 beta primer mix. Each CDR3 protein is one row after TCRdb ran MiXCR on the UMI-ligation and nested PCR reads. The sample lists around 35,000 distinct CDR3 sequences; about a tenth were seen once. Sequencing was carried out using PBMCs spiked with cells of the T cell clone KT2. Receptor source: a human donor.

This clonotype has only a few counts. J is TRBJ1-2 and V is TRBV6-1; D remains unclear. The germline V and J ends were trimmed by 10 bases and 3 bases, with 15 bases remaining between them. CDR1 is MNHNS and CDR2 is SASEGT in the germline V gene. The length of the CDR3 is 13 residues. CDR3 in amino acids: CATRLDPDYGYTF. The CDR3 nucleotides are TGTGCCACCCGGCTGGACCCAGACTATGGCTACACCTTC.

The chain uses TRBV9 and TRBJ1-3; no clear D gene. Germline V lookup: CDR1 SGDLS, CDR2 YYNGEE. This CDR3 region has 16 residues. Deletions cut 4 bases from V and 0 bases from J, with 14 bases between. The CDR3 region is CASSPDGVGSGNTIYF. As DNA, the CDR3 is TGTGCCAGCAGCCCGGATGGAGTCGGCTCTGGAAACACCATATATTTT.

The J gene is TRBJ2-7, the V gene TRBV12-5; a weak D match, TRBD1 (6 bases). Trimming shortened V by 0 bases and J by 2 bases, and 11 bases separated the two germline ends. Germline V gives CDR1 LGHNT, CDR2 FRNRAP. CDR3 length: 15 residues. The CDR3 DNA follows: TGTGCTAGTGGTTTGGTACTGGACAGAGCCTACGAGCAGTACTTC. The encoded protein is CASGLVLDRAYEQYF.

This clonotype was counted at least ten times. The gene calls are TRBV6-5 and TRBJ2-3; tentatively, D is TRBD1 (6 bases). The V gene lost 2 bases and the J gene lost 5 bases, with 20 bases spanning the gap. This CDR3 is 17 amino acids long. Germline assignment: CDR1 MNHEY and CDR2 SVGAGI. CDR3 protein: CASSYALTVGAGDTQYF. The CDR3 nucleotides are TGTGCCAGCAGTTACGCTCTCACAGTGGGGGCCGGAGATACGCAGTATTTT.

The chain has TRBV20-1 and TRBJ1-2; D is perhaps TRBD1 (6 bases). The CDR3 length is 13 residues. CDR1 and CDR2 (germline): DFQATT, SNEGSKA (reference sequence). CDR3 DNA: TGCATCCCTAGACAAGGGGGGGCTTATCGATACACCTTC. Its translation: CIPRQGGAYRYTF.

This clonotype showed up just a few times. The V gene is TRBV19, the J gene TRBJ2-1; D is tentatively TRBD1 or TRBD2 (6 bases each). The CDR3 runs 13 residues. Trimming took off 3 bases at V and 9 bases at J, with 12 bases between the two ends. Germline loops: CDR1 LNHDA, CDR2 SQIVND (reference sequence). CDR3 sequence: CASSIGGQAEQFF. CDR3 DNA: TGTGCCAGTAGTATCGGGGGCCAGGCTGAGCAGTTCTTC. Using reference TRBV19 and TRBJ2-1 for the parts outside the CDR3, the full variable domain is DGGITQSPKYLFRKEGQNVTLSCEQNLNHDAMYWYRQDPGQGLRLIYYSQIVNDFQKGDIAEGYSVSREKKESFPLTVTSAQKNPTAFYLCASSIGGQAEQFFGPGTRLTVL.

The sample holds a few counts of this clonotype. The rearrangement links TRBV3-1 to TRBJ2-5, with 7 bases identical to TRBD2. CDR3 length: 15 residues. J lost 1 base, V lost 4 bases, and 6 bases had no gene match. Germline CDR1 LGHDT, CDR2 YNNKEL (reference sequence). The CDR3 spells CASSRGGRIQETQYF. The CDR3 nucleotides read TGTGCCAGCAGCCGGGGGGGACGGATCCAAGAGACCCAGTACTTC.

This rearrangement joins TRBV5-1 to TRBJ2-2, with 13 bases lining up with TRBD2. The junction had 15 bases not matched to a gene; V was cut back by 3 bases and J by 7 bases. Germline loops: CDR1 SGHRS, CDR2 YFSETQ. The CDR3 covers 19 residues. The CDR3: CASSSRPLAGGLMNGELFF. CDR3 coding DNA: TGCGCCAGCAGCTCGCGCCCACTAGCGGGGGGGCTCATGAACGGGGAGCTGTTTTTT.

V usage is TRBV3-1 and J usage is TRBJ1-1; 9 bases agree with TRBD1. V dropped 4 bases and J dropped 4; count of bases not matched to a gene: 7. The CDR3 loop spans 15 amino acids. Germline CDR1 is LGHDT and CDR2 is YNNKEL (reference sequence). CDR3 nucleotides: TGTGCCAGCAGCCTCCGACAGGGGGTAAGCACTGAAGCTTTCTTT. It translates to CASSLRQGVSTEAFF.

V and J are TRBV7-2 and TRBJ2-3, with no clear D. With 0 bases removed from V and 3 bases from J, the gap between germline ends came to 4 bases. This CDR3 region has 13 residues. Germline V gene lookup returns CDR1 SGHTA and CDR2 FQGNSA. The CDR3 protein is CASSLAITDTQYF. CDR3 DNA: TGTGCCAGCAGCTTAGCGATAACAGATACGCAGTATTTT.

The table lists this clonotype with a count of one. A much larger clonotype is one base distant, so this may be a read error. It is unclear where the CDR3 begins or ends on the DNA, so no DNA is shown, and the CDR3 is as TCRdb lists it. The V call is TRBV6-6, the J call TRBJ1-6; the table's D call of TRBD1 was not tested on the DNA. The CDR3 has 16 residues if both end residues are counted. Germline loops: CDR1 MNHNY, CDR2 SVGAGI (reference sequence). The chain's CDR3 is CASSFGQGAKDSPLRF.

V is TRBV7-6 and J is TRBJ1-6; unclear D gene. V lost 0 bases and J 6 bases, leaving 9 bases between the germline ends. Looked up from germline, CDR1 is SGHVS and CDR2 is FNYEAQ. The CDR3 covers 15 residues. The CDR3 sequence is CASSLAVGVNSPLHF. CDR3 coding DNA: TGTGCCAGCAGCTTAGCGGTTGGGGTTAATTCACCCCTCCACTTT. Combining the CDR3 with reference TRBV7-6 and TRBJ1-6 gives the whole variable domain GAGVSQSPRYKVTKRGQDVALRCDPISGHVSLYWYRQALGQGPEFLTYFNYEAQQDKSGLPNDRFSAERPEGSISTLTIQRTEQRDSAMYRCASSLAVGVNSPLHFGNGTRLTVT.

This clonotype is medium-sized within its sample. V usage is TRBV27 and J usage is TRBJ1-4; 7 nucleotides match TRBD1. Looked up from germline, CDR1 is MNHEY and CDR2 is SMNVEV (reference sequence). The ends lost 5 bases at V and 5 bases at J; junction bases unmatched: 8. The CDR3 contains 15 residues. The CDR3: CASSLRTGRNEKLFF. The CDR3 DNA is TGTGCCAGCAGTCTCCGGACAGGACGCAATGAAAAACTGTTTTTT.

This clonotype was picked up many times. The genes are TRBV29-1 and TRBJ1-1; 10 bases fit TRBD1. The germline gives CDR1 SQVTM, CDR2 ANQGSEA. CDR3 size: 12 residues. Trimming cost V 4 bases and J 5 bases; bases outside gene matches: 1. CDR3 nucleotide sequence: TGCAGCGTTGGACAGGGGGCAACTGAAGCTTTCTTT. It translates to CSVGQGATEAFF.

The table lists this clonotype with many counts. The CDR3 region is CSAPRAGRGGYTF. The CDR3 bases are TGCAGTGCTCCCCGGGCAGGGCGGGGAGGCTACACCTTC. The chain employs TRBV20-1 and TRBJ1-2, with D perhaps matching TRBD1 (5 bases). V gave up 5 bases and J gave up 8 bases, with 18 bases separating them. Germline V gene sequence: CDR1 DFQATT, CDR2 SNEGSKA (reference sequence). This CDR3 has 13 residues.